The T cell receptor beta chain under discussion was sequenced for a study of Graves' ophthalmopathy and Graves' hyperthyroidism. Study-wide points: Distinction of ophthalmopathy from stable hyperthyroidism by a 13-signature model reached roughly 88% sensitivity and 70% to 83% specificity. Blood was where most expanded thyroid clonotypes above 0.001 frequency also turned up.

This CDR3 is built from 14 residues. V gave up 0 bases and J gave up 4 bases; unmatched junction bases: 1. CDR1 and CDR2 (germline): LNHNV, YYDKDF (reference sequence). This clonotype was picked up many times. Its antigen remains unidentified. Amplification of TCR beta CDR3 regions used RNA transcripts. The library came from an HTBI-primed first-round RT-PCR and a second-round multiplex PCR. TCRdb re-called the multiplex PCR reads with MiXCR, one entry per CDR3 protein. This table has 300,000 to 400,000 distinct CDR3 sequences, approximately 18% appearing once. PBMCs were isolated from a roughly 10 ml sample of fresh peripheral blood.

The rearrangement joins TRBV15 to TRBJ1-2, with TRBD1 matching over 8 bases. This clonotype was obtained from an adult woman with stable Graves' hyperthyroidism. Sequenced sample: peripheral blood. This chain's CDR3 is CATSREGTGYGYTF. The CDR3 coding sequence is TGTGCCACCAGCAGAGAAGGGACAGGCTATGGCTACACCTTC.